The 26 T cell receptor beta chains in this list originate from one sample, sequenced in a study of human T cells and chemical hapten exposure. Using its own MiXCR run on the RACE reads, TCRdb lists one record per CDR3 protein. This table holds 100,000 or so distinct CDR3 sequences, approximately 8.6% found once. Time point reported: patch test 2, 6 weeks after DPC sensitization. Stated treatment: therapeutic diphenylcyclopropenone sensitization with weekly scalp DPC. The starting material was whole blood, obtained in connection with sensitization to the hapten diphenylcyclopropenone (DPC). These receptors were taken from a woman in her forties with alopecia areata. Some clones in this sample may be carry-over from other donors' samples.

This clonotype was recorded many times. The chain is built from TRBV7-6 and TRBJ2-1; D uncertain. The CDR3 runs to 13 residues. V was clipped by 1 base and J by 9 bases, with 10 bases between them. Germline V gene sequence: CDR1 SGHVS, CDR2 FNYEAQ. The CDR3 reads CASSLEHVGEQFF. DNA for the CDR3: TGTGCCAGCAGCTTAGAGCATGTAGGTGAGCAGTTCTTC.

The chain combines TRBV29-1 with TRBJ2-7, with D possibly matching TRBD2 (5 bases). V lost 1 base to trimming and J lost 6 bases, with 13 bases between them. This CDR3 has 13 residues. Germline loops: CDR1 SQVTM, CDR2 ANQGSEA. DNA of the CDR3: TGCAGCGTTGAAGTTCTAGAGGGCGGCGAGCAGTACTTC. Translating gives CSVEVLEGGEQYF.

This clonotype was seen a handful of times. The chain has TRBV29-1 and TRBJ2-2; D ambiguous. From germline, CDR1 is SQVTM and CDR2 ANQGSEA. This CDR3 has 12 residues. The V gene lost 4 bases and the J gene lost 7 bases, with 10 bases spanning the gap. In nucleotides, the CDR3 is TGCAGCGTTGGGATGGCGATCGGGGAGCTGTTTTTT. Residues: CSVGMAIGELFF.

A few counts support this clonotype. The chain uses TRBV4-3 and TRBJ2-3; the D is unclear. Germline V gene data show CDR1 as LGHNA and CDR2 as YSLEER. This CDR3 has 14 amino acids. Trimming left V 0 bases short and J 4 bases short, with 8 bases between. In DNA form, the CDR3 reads TGCGCCAGCAGCCAAGAAGGAGTGGCAGATACGCAGTATTTT. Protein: CASSQEGVADTQYF.

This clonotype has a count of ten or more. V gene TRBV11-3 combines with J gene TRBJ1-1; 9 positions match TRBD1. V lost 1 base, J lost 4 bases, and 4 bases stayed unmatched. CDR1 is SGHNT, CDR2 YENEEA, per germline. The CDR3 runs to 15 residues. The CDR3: CASSLGGQGSTEAFF. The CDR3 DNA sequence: TGTGCCAGCAGCTTAGGTGGACAGGGGAGCACTGAAGCTTTCTTT.

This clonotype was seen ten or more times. The CDR3 is CASSEREGLGTEAFF. For the CDR3, the DNA is TGTGCCAGCAGTGAGAGGGAGGGATTGGGCACTGAAGCTTTCTTT. The V and J genes are TRBV6-1 and TRBJ1-1; D gene unclear. Germline lookup yields CDR1 MNHNS and CDR2 SASEGT. This CDR3 spans 15 amino acids. The V end was cut by 3 bases, the J end by 4 bases, with 15 bases between.

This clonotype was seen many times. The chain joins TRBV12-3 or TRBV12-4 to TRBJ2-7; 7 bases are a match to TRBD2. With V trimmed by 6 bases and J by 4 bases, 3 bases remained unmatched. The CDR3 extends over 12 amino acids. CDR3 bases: TGTGCCAGCAGCTCTAGCGGATACGAGCAGTACTTC. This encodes CASSSSGYEQYF.

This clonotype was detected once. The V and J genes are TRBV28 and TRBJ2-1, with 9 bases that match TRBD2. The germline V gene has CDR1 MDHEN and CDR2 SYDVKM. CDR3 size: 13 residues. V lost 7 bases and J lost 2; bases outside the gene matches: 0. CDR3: CASTSGAYNEQFF. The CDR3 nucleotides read TGTGCCAGCACTAGCGGGGCCTACAATGAGCAGTTCTTC.

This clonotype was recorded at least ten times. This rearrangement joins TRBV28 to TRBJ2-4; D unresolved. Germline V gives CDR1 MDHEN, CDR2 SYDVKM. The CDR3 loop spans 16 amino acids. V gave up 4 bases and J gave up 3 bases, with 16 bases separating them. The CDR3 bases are TGTGCCAGCAGTTCCGGATGGGCCGAGAGCAAAAACATTCAGTACTTC. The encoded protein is CASSSGWAESKNIQYF.

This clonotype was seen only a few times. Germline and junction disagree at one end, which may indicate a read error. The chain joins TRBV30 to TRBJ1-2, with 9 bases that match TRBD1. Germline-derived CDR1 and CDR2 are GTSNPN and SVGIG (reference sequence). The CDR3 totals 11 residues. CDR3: CAWSVTGGDNF. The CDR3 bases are TGTGCCTGGAGTGTAACAGGGGGCGATAACTTC.

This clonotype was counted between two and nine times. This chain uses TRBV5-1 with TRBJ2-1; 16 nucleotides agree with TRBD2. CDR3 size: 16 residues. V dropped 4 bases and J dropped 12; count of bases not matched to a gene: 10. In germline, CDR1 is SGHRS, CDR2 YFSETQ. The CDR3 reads CASSSGTSGRAAGQFF. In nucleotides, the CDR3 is TGCGCCAGCAGCAGCGGGACTAGCGGGAGGGCGGCAGGGCAGTTCTTC.

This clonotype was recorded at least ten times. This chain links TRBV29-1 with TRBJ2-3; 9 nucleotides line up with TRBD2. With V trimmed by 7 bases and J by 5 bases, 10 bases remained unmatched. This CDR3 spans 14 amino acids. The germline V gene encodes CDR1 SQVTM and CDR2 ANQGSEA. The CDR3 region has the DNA TGCAGCGCTGGGCTAGCGGGAACCCGAGATACGCAGTATTTT. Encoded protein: CSAGLAGTRDTQYF.

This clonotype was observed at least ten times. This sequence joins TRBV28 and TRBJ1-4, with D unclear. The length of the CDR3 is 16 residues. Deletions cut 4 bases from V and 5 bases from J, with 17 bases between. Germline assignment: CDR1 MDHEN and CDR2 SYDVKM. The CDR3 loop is CASSSPARALNEKLFF. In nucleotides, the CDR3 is TGTGCCAGCAGTTCCCCGGCCCGGGCCTTAAATGAAAAACTGTTTTTT.

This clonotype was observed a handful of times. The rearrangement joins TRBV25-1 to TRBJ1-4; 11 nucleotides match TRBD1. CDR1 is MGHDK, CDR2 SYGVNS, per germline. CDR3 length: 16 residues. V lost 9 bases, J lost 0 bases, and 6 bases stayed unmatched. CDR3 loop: CASGQGARATNEKLFF. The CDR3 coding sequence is TGTGCCAGTGGACAGGGGGCGAGGGCAACTAATGAAAAACTGTTTTTT.

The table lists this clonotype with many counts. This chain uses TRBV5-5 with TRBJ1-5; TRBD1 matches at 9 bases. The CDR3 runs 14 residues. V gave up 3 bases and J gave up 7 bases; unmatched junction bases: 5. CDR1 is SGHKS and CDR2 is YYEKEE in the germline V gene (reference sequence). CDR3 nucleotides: TGTGCCAGCAGCTGGACAGGGGCAGAGCAGCCCCAGCATTTT. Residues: CASSWTGAEQPQHF.

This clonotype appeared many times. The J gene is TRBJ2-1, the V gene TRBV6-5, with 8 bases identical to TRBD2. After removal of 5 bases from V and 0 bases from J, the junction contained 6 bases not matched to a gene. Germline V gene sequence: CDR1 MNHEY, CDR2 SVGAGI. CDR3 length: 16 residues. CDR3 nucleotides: TGTGCCAGCAGTCCTCGTAGCGGGGCCTCCTACAATGAGCAGTTCTTC. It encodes CASSPRSGASYNEQFF.

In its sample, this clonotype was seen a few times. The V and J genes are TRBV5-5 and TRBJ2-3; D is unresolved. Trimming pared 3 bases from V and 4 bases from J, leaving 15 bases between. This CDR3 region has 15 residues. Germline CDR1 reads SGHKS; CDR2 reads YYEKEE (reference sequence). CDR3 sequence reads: CASSSRFSSPDTQYF. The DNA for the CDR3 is TGTGCCAGCAGCTCCCGCTTCTCATCTCCAGATACGCAGTATTTT.

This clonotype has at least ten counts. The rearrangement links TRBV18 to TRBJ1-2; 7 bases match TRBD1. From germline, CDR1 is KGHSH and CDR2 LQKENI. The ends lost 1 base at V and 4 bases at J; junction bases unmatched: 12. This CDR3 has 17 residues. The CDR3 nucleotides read TGTGCCAGCTCACCACAGACAGGGAAGGCGGGAAGCTATGGCTACACCTTC. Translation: CASSPQTGKAGSYGYTF.

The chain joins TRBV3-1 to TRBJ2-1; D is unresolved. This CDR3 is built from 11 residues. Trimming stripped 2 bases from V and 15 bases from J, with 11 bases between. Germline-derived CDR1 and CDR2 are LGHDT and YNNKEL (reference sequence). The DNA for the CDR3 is TGTGCCAGCAGCCAAATAAGGACGCTGTTCTTC. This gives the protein CASSQIRTLFF.

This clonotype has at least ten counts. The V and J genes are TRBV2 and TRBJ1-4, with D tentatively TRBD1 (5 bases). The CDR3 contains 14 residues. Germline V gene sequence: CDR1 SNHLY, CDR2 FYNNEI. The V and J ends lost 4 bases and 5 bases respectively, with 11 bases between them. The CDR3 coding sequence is TGTGCCAGCAGTGTGAGTCCAGGGAATGAAAAACTGTTTTTT. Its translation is CASSVSPGNEKLFF.

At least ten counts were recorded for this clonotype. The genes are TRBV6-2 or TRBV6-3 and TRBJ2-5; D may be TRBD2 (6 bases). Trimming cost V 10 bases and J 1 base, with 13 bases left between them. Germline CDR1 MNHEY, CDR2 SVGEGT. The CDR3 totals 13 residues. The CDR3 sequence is CAILRRGQETQYF. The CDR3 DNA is TGTGCCATCTTAAGGCGGGGCCAAGAGACCCAGTACTTC.

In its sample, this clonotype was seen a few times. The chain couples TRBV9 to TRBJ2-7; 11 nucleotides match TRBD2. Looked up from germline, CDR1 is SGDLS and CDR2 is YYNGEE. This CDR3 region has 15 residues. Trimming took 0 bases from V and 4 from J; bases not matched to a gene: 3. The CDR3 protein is CASSVEASGGYEQYF. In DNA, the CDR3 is TGTGCCAGCAGCGTAGAGGCTAGCGGGGGGTACGAGCAGTACTTC.

The CDR3 region is CASSLDSGRGGGYTF. CDR3 coding DNA: TGTGCCAGCAGCTTAGATTCAGGGCGTGGTGGTGGCTACACCTTC. J is TRBJ1-2 and V is TRBV7-2, with D tentatively TRBD1 (5 bases). V was trimmed by 1 base and J by 7 bases, leaving 16 bases between them. CDR3 length equals 15 residues. The V gene's germline CDR1 is SGHTA and CDR2 FQGNSA. The full variable domain, with the rest looked up from reference TRBV7-2 and TRBJ1-2, is GAGVSQSPSNKVTEKGKDVELRCDPISGHTALYWYRQSLGQGLEFLIYFQGNSAPDKSGLPSDRFSAERTGGSVSTLTIQRTQQEDSAVYLCASSLDSGRGGGYTFGSGTRLTVV.

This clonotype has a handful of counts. The CDR3 protein is CASSFAGDNEQFF. CDR3 DNA sequence: TGTGCCAGCAGCTTTGCGGGGGACAATGAGCAGTTCTTC. V is TRBV11-2 and J is TRBJ2-1; 7 nucleotides align to TRBD2. The CDR3 is 13 amino acids. The J segment lost 5 bases and the V segment lost 3 bases, leaving 1 base of the junction unmatched. CDR1 and CDR2 from the germline V gene are SGHAT and FQNNGV.

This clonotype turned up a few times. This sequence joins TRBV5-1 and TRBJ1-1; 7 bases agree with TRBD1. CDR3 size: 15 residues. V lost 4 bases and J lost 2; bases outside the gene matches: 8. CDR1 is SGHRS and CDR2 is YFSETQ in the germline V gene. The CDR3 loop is CASSPRTGLNTEAFF. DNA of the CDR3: TGCGCCAGCAGCCCGCGGACAGGTTTAAACACTGAAGCTTTCTTT.

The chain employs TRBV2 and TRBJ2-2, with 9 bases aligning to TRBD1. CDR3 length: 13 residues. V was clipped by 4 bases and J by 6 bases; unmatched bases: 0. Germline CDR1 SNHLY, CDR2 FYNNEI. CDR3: CASSGQGAGELFF. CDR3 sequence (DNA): TGTGCCAGCAGTGGACAGGGGGCCGGGGAGCTGTTTTTT.